This T cell receptor beta chain emerged from a study of blood T cell repertoires in COVID-19. As for the study in general: From the United States, Italy and Spain came samples of acute and convalescent COVID-19. PBMCs, B-cell-depleted T cells, or T cells were the source of the cDNA or gDNA that made up the material.

The CDR3 totals 13 residues. With 5 bases removed from V and 1 base from J, the gap between germline ends came to 8 bases. Germline CDR1 is SNHLY and CDR2 is FYNNEI. Authors' data handling: Amplified reference gene primers provided the basis for estimating nucleated cell counts. This table comes from immunoSEQ multiplex PCR, and its TCRdb copy is limited to in-frame clones, with some not included. V, J and clone size derive from that table, while D and trimming were established from the DNA sequence. This table has 270,000 or so clones, around 89% appearing once. Sequences were obtained from peripheral blood. The rearrangement uses TRBV2 and TRBJ1-1; D remains ambiguous. The source is a man between 35 and 55 years old with acute or convalescent COVID-19. In nucleotides, the CDR3 is TGTGCCAGCAGTCTAACAGAGAACACTGAAGCTTTCTTT. Its translation: CASSLTENTEAFF.